The clone carrying this T cell receptor beta chain was picked up many times. Its specificity is unknown. The data stem from a study of response to subunit inactivated influenza vaccine. Broader study findings: Authors suggested few new T cells are recruited by each seasonal influenza vaccination.

V dropped 2 bases and J dropped 3 bases, with 13 bases sitting between them. The CDR3 loop spans 15 amino acids. The germline V gene encodes CDR1 ENHRY and CDR2 SYGVKD. TCRdb redid the calling of the RT-PCR reads with MiXCR, one entry per CDR3 protein. The sample lists fewer than 650,000 distinct CDR3 sequences; roughly 13% were seen once. Sample: PBMCs from blood, taken 45 days after vaccination. The chain carries TRBV10-3 and TRBJ1-1, with D tentatively TRBD1 (5 bases). This receptor was obtained from a man in his fifties or sixties who received an inactivated influenza vaccine. This CDR3 is CAISEGRGFDTEAFF. The DNA for the CDR3 is TGTGCCATCAGTGAGGGCCGGGGGTTTGACACTGAAGCTTTCTTT.